This is a list of T cell receptor beta chains from one sample in a study of blood T cells in healthy people across ages. TCRdb ran MiXCR on the 5' RACE reads and lists one entry per CDR3 protein. This table holds roughly 680,000 distinct CDR3 sequences, around 52% found once. Specimen: blood. The receptors here all came from a woman of 80 years or more in good health. The CDR3 runs from the conserved cysteine through the conserved F or W.

V gene: TRBV7-9; CDR3 protein: CASSRLEYEQYF
V gene: TRBV20-1; CDR3 protein: CSARDPGVGNTEAFF
V gene: TRBV2; CDR3 protein: CASSELASYNEQFF
V gene: TRBV12-3/TRBV12-4; CDR3 protein: CASSLQGGSPLHF
V gene: TRBV5-6; CDR3 protein: CASSFGSTEAFF
V gene: TRBV10-3; CDR3 protein: CAISESVDTQYF
V gene: TRBV20-1; CDR3 protein: CSAARTGVNQPQHF
V gene: TRBV7-2; CDR3 protein: CASSPGTSGRLETQYF
V gene: TRBV6-6; CDR3 protein: CASSPPGQGHAEAFF
V gene: TRBV12-3/TRBV12-4; CDR3 protein: CAGSPGQGLLYGYTF
V gene: TRBV6-5; CDR3 protein: CASSYSPRGSYEQYF
V gene: TRBV12-3/TRBV12-4; CDR3 protein: CASSLGSGLGPISPLHF
V gene: TRBV27; CDR3 protein: CASSLGGLAGKQYF
V gene: TRBV12-3/TRBV12-4; CDR3 protein: CASSVWESTEAFF
V gene: TRBV14; CDR3 protein: CASSQDIGGQGRTDTQYF
V gene: TRBV29-1; CDR3 protein: CNVAGPLGTDTQYF
V gene: TRBV20-1; CDR3 protein: CSAGQQETQYF
V gene: TRBV20-1; CDR3 protein: CSASPTSVGGWQYF
V gene: TRBV20-1; CDR3 protein: CSARDFQGASTDTQYF
V gene: TRBV2; CDR3 protein: CASSETQARNEQFF
V gene: TRBV11-3; CDR3 protein: CASDRGGQETQYF
V gene: TRBV14; CDR3 protein: CASSQQPGLGNEQFF
V gene: TRBV7-2; CDR3 protein: CASSLGTSGRSTDTQYF
V gene: TRBV20-1; CDR3 protein: CSASVPGVTEAFF
V gene: TRBV29-1; CDR3 protein: CSASLNRGADTQYF
V gene: TRBV20-1; CDR3 protein: CSARRGSGKDEQYF
V gene: TRBV20-1; CDR3 protein: CSSKGGPTSNEQFF
V gene: TRBV28; CDR3 protein: CASNLWTGGVYNEQFF